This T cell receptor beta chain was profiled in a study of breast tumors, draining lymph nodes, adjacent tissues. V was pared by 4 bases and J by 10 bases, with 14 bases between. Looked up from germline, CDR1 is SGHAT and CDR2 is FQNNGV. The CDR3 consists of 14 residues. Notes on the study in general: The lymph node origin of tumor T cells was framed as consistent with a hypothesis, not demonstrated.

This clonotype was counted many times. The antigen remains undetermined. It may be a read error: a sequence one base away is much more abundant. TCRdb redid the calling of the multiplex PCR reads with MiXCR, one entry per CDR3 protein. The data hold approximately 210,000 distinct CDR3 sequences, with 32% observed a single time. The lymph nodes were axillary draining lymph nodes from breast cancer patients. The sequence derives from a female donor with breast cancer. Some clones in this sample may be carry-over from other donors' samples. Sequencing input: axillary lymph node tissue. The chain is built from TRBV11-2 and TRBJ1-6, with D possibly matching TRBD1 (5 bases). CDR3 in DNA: TGTGCCAGCAGCTCAATGCTCAGGGCCTCACCCCTCCACTTT. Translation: CASSSMLRASPLHF.